These 27 T cell receptor beta chains were all obtained from the same sample, sequenced in a study of chemoradiotherapy in HPV16-positive cancers. Assay used: immunoSEQ multiplex PCR; TCRdb lists only in-frame clones, some missing. The sample shows approximately 30,000 clones, approximately 86% of them seen only once. The sample in question was blood, obtained from a patient who underwent chemoradiotherapy. The origin of the receptors is a human donor with HPV-associated anogenital cancer.

This chain joins TRBV18 and TRBJ1-2, with 7 bases that match TRBD1. Trimming at V came to 6 bases and at J to 5 bases, leaving 6 bases not matched to a gene. Germline values: CDR1 KGHSH, CDR2 LQKENI. The CDR3 consists of 13 residues. The CDR3: CASSPTGEYGYTF. DNA for the CDR3: TGTGCCAGCTCTCCCACAGGGGAATATGGCTACACCTTC. The full variable domain, in which reference TRBV18 and TRBJ1-2 provide the parts outside the CDR3, is NAGVMQNPRHLVRRRGQEARLRCSPMKGHSHVYWYRQLPEEGLKFMVYLQKENIIDESGMPKERFSAEFPKEGPSILRIQQVVRGDSAAYFCASSPTGEYGYTFGSGTRLTVV.

The chain has TRBV7-8 and TRBJ1-2, with 10 bases fitting TRBD1. V trimming: 2 bases; J trimming: 8 bases; junction bases outside the gene matches: 5. The germline V gene has CDR1 SGHVS and CDR2 FQNEAQ. The CDR3 covers 14 residues. CDR3 DNA: TGTGCCAGCAGCTTACAGGGGACAGGGGTGGGCTACACCTTC. Amino acids: CASSLQGTGVGYTF.

This chain uses TRBV19 with TRBJ2-7; 9 positions match TRBD1. The CDR3 is made up of 16 amino acids. Germline V gene lookup returns CDR1 LNHDA and CDR2 SQIVND (reference sequence). V trimming: 3 bases; J trimming: 5 bases; junction bases outside the gene matches: 11. The CDR3 region is CASSMVETGGIHEQYF. The DNA for the CDR3 is TGTGCCAGTAGTATGGTGGAGACAGGGGGTATCCACGAGCAGTACTTC.

J is TRBJ1-1 and V is TRBV6-4; D gene unclear. This CDR3 has 14 residues. Deletions cut 0 bases from V and 4 bases from J, with 9 bases between. Germline V lookup: CDR1 MRHNA, CDR2 SNTAGT. The CDR3, as DNA: TGTGCCAGCAGTGACTCAGCGGTTAGCACTGAAGCTTTCTTT. It codes for CASSDSAVSTEAFF.

This clone was detected only once. The V and J genes are TRBV7-2 and TRBJ2-7; D unresolved. V was trimmed by 5 bases and J by 0 bases, leaving 20 bases between them. CDR1 is SGHTA and CDR2 is FQGNSA in the germline V gene. The CDR3 consists of 17 residues. CDR3 nucleotide sequence: TGTGCCAGCAGCCTGATAAGGAGTGAGGAAAGCTCCTACGAGCAGTACTTC. This encodes CASSLIRSEESSYEQYF.

The rearrangement joins TRBV11-1 to TRBJ1-2; perhaps TRBD1 as D (6 bases). CDR1 and CDR2 (germline): SGHAT, FQDESV (reference sequence). Trimming removed 2 bases from V and 7 bases from J, with 8 bases in between. The CDR3 contains 12 residues. Here the CDR3 DNA reads TGTGCCAGCAGCTTACAGGGGCTTGGCTACACCTTC. Translated, it gives CASSLQGLGYTF.

The chain links TRBV6-5 to TRBJ1-2, with 8 bases that match TRBD1. V gave up 5 bases and J gave up 4 bases; unmatched junction bases: 6. This CDR3 has 14 amino acids. Germline values: CDR1 MNHEY, CDR2 SVGAGI. CDR3 residues: CASSDTDRVYGYTF. As DNA, the CDR3 is TGTGCCAGCAGTGATACGGACAGGGTCTATGGCTACACCTTC.

V gene TRBV11-2 combines with J gene TRBJ1-6, with 8 positions matching TRBD1. Germline lookup yields CDR1 SGHAT and CDR2 FQNNGV. J gave up 9 bases and V 5 bases, and 18 bases lay outside the gene matches. The CDR3 runs to 18 residues. CDR3 sequence reads: CASSLKGFGTGKRSPLHF. The CDR3 region has the DNA TGTGCCAGCAGCCTAAAGGGTTTCGGGACAGGAAAGCGTTCACCCCTCCACTTT.

This sequence joins TRBV7-9 and TRBJ1-5; D is unclear. Between the trimmed V and J ends, which lost 5 bases and 4 bases, there was a span of 15 bases. The CDR3 loop spans 15 amino acids. CDR1 is SEHNR and CDR2 is FQNEAQ in the germline V gene (reference sequence). CDR3 in amino acids: CASSRNTGKNQPQHF. CDR3 coding DNA: TGTGCCAGCAGCCGAAACACGGGTAAGAATCAGCCCCAGCATTTT.

The gene calls are TRBV7-6 and TRBJ1-1, with 7 bases matching TRBD1. CDR1 and CDR2 (germline): SGHVS, FNYEAQ. The ends lost 1 base at V and 2 bases at J; junction bases unmatched: 4. The CDR3 contains 15 residues. The DNA for the CDR3 is TGTGCCAGCAGCTTAGAGGGGGCGGCCAACACTGAAGCTTTCTTT. This codes for CASSLEGAANTEAFF.

The CDR3 reads CASSPTATNEKLFF. The CDR3 coding sequence is TGTGCCAGCTCACCCACTGCAACTAATGAAAAACTGTTTTTT. The chain links TRBV18 to TRBJ1-4; D remains ambiguous. The CDR3 has 14 residues. Trimming took 3 bases from V and 0 from J, leaving 5 bases between them. Germline V lookup: CDR1 KGHSH, CDR2 LQKENI.

The rearrangement uses TRBV18 and TRBJ1-6; D is unclear. Germline V lookup: CDR1 KGHSH, CDR2 LQKENI. The CDR3 contains 14 residues. V was pared by 3 bases and J by 6 bases, with 9 bases between. Here the CDR3 reads CASSPTGSNSPLHF. CDR3 coding DNA: TGTGCCAGCTCACCGACGGGGAGTAATTCACCCCTCCACTTT. Filled out from reference TRBV18 and TRBJ1-6, the complete variable domain reads NAGVMQNPRHLVRRRGQEARLRCSPMKGHSHVYWYRQLPEEGLKFMVYLQKENIIDESGMPKERFSAEFPKEGPSILRIQQVVRGDSAAYFCASSPTGSNSPLHFGNGTRLTVT.

This clone came up a few times. The rearrangement links TRBV13 to TRBJ1-5, with D hard to call. There are 15 residues in the CDR3. The ends were cut back, 5 bases at V and 2 bases at J, with 13 bases in the middle. Looked up from germline, CDR1 is PRHDT and CDR2 is FYEKMQ (reference sequence). The CDR3 sequence: CASSIGYQGNQPQHF. The CDR3 DNA reads as TGTGCCAGCAGCATCGGTTACCAGGGCAATCAGCCCCAGCATTTT. Filled out from reference TRBV13 and TRBJ1-5, the complete variable domain reads AAGVIQSPRHLIKEKRETATLKCYPIPRHDTVYWYQQGPGQDPQFLISFYEKMQSDKGSIPDRFSAQQFSDYHSELNMSSLELGDSALYFCASSIGYQGNQPQHFGDGTRLSIL.

The chain recombines TRBV7-9 with TRBJ1-2; possibly TRBD1 for D (6 bases). V lost 4 bases and J lost 6, with 12 bases in between. The CDR3 contains 13 residues. In germline, CDR1 is SEHNR, CDR2 FQNEAQ (reference sequence). The CDR3 DNA sequence: TGTGCCAGCAGCTCAGACAGGTCAGATGGCTACACCTTC. The encoded protein is CASSSDRSDGYTF.

This chain joins TRBV4-2 and TRBJ2-3, with 9 bases aligning to TRBD2. Looked up from germline, CDR1 is LGHNA and CDR2 is YNFKEQ. The length of the CDR3 is 20 residues. V lost 5 bases and J lost 2; bases outside the gene matches: 20. The CDR3 DNA follows: TGTGCCAGCAGCTCAAGGGCCATGGCGGGGGGGCTGGGAGACACAGATACGCAGTATTTT. Amino acids: CASSSRAMAGGLGDTDTQYF.

The chain is built from TRBV12-5 and TRBJ2-7; no definite D call. Germline assignment: CDR1 LGHNT and CDR2 FRNRAP. The CDR3 has 16 residues. Trimming removed 2 bases at V and 5 bases at J, with 19 bases between. CDR3 DNA: TGTGCTAGTGGTTTGACCCGGGCCAGAAGTCCCCACGAGCAGTACTTC. As protein: CASGLTRARSPHEQYF.

The chain couples TRBV6-1 to TRBJ1-1; the D is unclear. Germline V lookup: CDR1 MNHNS, CDR2 SASEGT. This CDR3 is built from 13 residues. Trimming stripped 3 bases from V and 6 bases from J, with 11 bases between. In nucleotides, the CDR3 is TGTGCCAGCAGTGAGGGCCCCAGACCTGAAGCTTTCTTT. As protein: CASSEGPRPEAFF.

V usage is TRBV5-6 and J usage is TRBJ1-2; the D is unclear. Germline assignment: CDR1 SGHDT and CDR2 YYEEEE. This CDR3 is built from 13 residues. The V gene lost 0 bases and the J gene lost 3 bases, with 6 bases spanning the gap. The chain's CDR3 is CASSLEGYYGYTF. In nucleotides, the CDR3 is TGTGCCAGCAGCTTGGAGGGATACTATGGCTACACCTTC.

The V call is TRBV18, the J call TRBJ1-6; D is unresolved. Germline-derived CDR1 and CDR2 are KGHSH and LQKENI. V lost 4 bases and J lost 9, with 13 bases in between. This CDR3 region has 14 residues. CDR3 amino acids: CASSLRGSGSPLHF. CDR3 bases: TGTGCCAGCTCACTCCGGGGATCAGGTTCACCCCTCCACTTT. The complete variable domain, with remaining parts taken from reference TRBV18 and TRBJ1-6, reads NAGVMQNPRHLVRRRGQEARLRCSPMKGHSHVYWYRQLPEEGLKFMVYLQKENIIDESGMPKERFSAEFPKEGPSILRIQQVVRGDSAAYFCASSLRGSGSPLHFGNGTRLTVT.

This clone appeared once. The chain joins TRBV5-5 to TRBJ2-3; D is perhaps TRBD1 (5 bases). Trimming removed 4 bases from V and 0 bases from J, with 9 bases in between. The CDR3 contains 14 residues. CDR1 and CDR2 (germline): SGHKS, YYEKEE (reference sequence). In DNA, the CDR3 is TGTGCCAGCAGCCGACAGAGCAGCACAGATACGCAGTATTTT. Amino acid sequence: CASSRQSSTDTQYF.

V and J are TRBV28 and TRBJ1-5; TRBD1 is a possible D gene (5 bases). The ends were cut back, 5 bases at V and 2 bases at J, with 19 bases in the middle. CDR1 is MDHEN, CDR2 SYDVKM, per germline. The CDR3 is made up of 17 amino acids. CDR3 nucleotides: TGTGCCAGCAGTCCAAGCTGGGGGGTAGGGGGCAATCAGCCCCAGCATTTT. Protein: CASSPSWGVGGNQPQHF.

This chain uses TRBV7-6 with TRBJ2-7; a weak D match, TRBD2 (7 bases). This CDR3 comprises 15 residues. Trimming cost V 5 bases and J 6 bases, with 20 bases left between them. The germline CDR1 and CDR2 sequences are SGHVS and FNYEAQ. As DNA, the CDR3 is TGTGCCAGCAGCCGCCCGGGCGGGGGCCTTGGCGAGCAGTACTTC. This gives the protein CASSRPGGGLGEQYF.

The chain is built from TRBV7-3 and TRBJ2-6, with D possibly called TRBD1 or TRBD2 (5 bases each). The CDR3 contains 16 residues. Germline-derived CDR1 and CDR2 are SGHTA and FQGTGA. Trimming cost V 4 bases and J 0 bases, with 10 bases left between them. The CDR3 protein is CASSSGTRSGANVLTF. CDR3 DNA sequence: TGTGCCAGCAGCTCCGGGACGCGCTCTGGGGCCAACGTCCTGACTTTC.

This clone was observed a few times. This chain uses TRBV5-1 with TRBJ1-1, with D unclear. The germline CDR1 and CDR2 sequences are SGHRS and YFSETQ. Trimming took 3 bases from V and 5 from J, leaving 20 bases between them. This CDR3 has 16 amino acids. The CDR3 is CASSSRQGRVGTEAFF. For the CDR3, the DNA is TGCGCCAGCAGCTCCCGACAAGGAAGGGTGGGAACTGAAGCTTTCTTT. Full variable domain (outside the CDR3, taken from reference TRBV5-1 and TRBJ1-1): KAGVTQTPRYLIKTRGQQVTLSCSPISGHRSVSWYQQTPGQGLQFLFEYFSETQRNKGNFPGRFSGRQFSNSRSEMNVSTLELGDSALYLCASSSRQGRVGTEAFFGQGTRLTVV.

Only a few counts were recorded for this clone. The chain links TRBV5-1 to TRBJ1-1, with D maybe TRBD1 (5 bases). The germline V and J ends were trimmed by 3 bases and 5 bases, with 8 bases remaining between them. Germline CDR1 SGHRS, CDR2 YFSETQ. The CDR3 spans 12 residues. CDR3 bases: TGCGCCAGCAGCTCCCAGGGTACTGAAGCTTTCTTT. Translated: CASSSQGTEAFF.

This clone was detected only once. The DNA of the CDR3 is TGTGCCAGCAGCACGACAGATACGCAGTATTTT. Amino acid sequence: CASSTTDTQYF. This chain links TRBV9 with TRBJ2-3; D gene unclear. Looked up from germline, CDR1 is SGDLS and CDR2 is YYNGEE. The CDR3 has 11 amino acids. Trimming pared 4 bases from V and 3 bases from J, leaving 3 bases between.

The V and J genes are TRBV4-3 and TRBJ2-7, with D possibly being TRBD1 (5 bases). The V gene lost 0 bases and the J gene lost 0 bases, with 9 bases spanning the gap. Germline CDR1 is LGHNA and CDR2 is YSLEER. CDR3 length: 15 residues. The CDR3 spells CASSQDWGGSYEQYF. Written as DNA, the CDR3 is TGCGCCAGCAGCCAAGACTGGGGCGGCTCCTACGAGCAGTACTTC.